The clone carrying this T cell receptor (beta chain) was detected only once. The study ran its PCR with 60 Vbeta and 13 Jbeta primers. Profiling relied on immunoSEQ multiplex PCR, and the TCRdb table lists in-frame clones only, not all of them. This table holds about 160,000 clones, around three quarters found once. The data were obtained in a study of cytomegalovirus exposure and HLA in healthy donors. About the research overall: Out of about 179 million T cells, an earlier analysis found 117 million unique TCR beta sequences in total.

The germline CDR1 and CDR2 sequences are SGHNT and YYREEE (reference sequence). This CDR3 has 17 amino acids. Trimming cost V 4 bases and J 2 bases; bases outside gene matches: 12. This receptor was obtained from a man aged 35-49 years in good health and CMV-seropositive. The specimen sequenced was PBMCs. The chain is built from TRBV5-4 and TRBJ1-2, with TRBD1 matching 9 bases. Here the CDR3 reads CASSLLQGQGMNYGYTF. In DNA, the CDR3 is TGTGCCAGCAGCCTCCTTCAGGGACAGGGAATGAACTATGGCTACACCTTC.